Listed here are 18 T cell receptor beta chains from one sample, sequenced in a study of cytomegalovirus exposure and HLA in healthy donors. The PCR contained 60 Vbeta and 13 Jbeta primers. Clones were read by immunoSEQ multiplex PCR, and TCRdb kept only the in-frame ones, dropping some. The table lists about 88,000 clones. The specimen was PBMCs. Receptors were obtained from a girl under 18 in good health and CMV-seropositive.

V usage is TRBV9 and J usage is TRBJ2-7; 7 bases match TRBD1. J was trimmed by 1 base and V by 0 bases; bases with no gene match: 4. Germline V lookup: CDR1 SGDLS, CDR2 YYNGEE. The CDR3 is 15 residues long. The CDR3 DNA sequence: TGTGCCAGCAGCGTAGGATGGACAGGTTCCTACGAGCAGTACTTC. Translation: CASSVGWTGSYEQYF.

The chain links TRBV9 to TRBJ2-2, with 12 bases matching TRBD2. This CDR3 has 17 residues. Unmatched junction bases numbered 5, after V lost 4 bases and J lost 1 base. The germline V gene encodes CDR1 SGDLS and CDR2 YYNGEE. CDR3 amino acids: CASSSLTSGGNTGELFF. DNA of the CDR3: TGTGCCAGCAGCTCCCTGACTAGCGGGGGGAACACCGGGGAGCTGTTTTTT.

This rearrangement joins TRBV5-4 to TRBJ1-1; 7 bases align to TRBD1. The CDR3 contains 19 residues. From germline, CDR1 is SGHNT and CDR2 YYREEE (reference sequence). The V gene end was trimmed by 0 bases and the J gene end by 0 bases; junction bases not matched to a gene: 14. The CDR3 bases are TGTGCCAGCAGCTTGGCGGGTCATCGGCAGGGGGTCATGAACACTGAAGCTTTCTTT. Translation gives CASSLAGHRQGVMNTEAFF.

The chain combines TRBV9 with TRBJ1-1; TRBD1 might be the D (5 bases). Germline CDR1 and CDR2: SGDLS and YYNGEE. The length of the CDR3 is 18 residues. Trimming stripped 0 bases from V and 7 bases from J, with 25 bases between. CDR3 sequence reads: CASSVATAGTLGWGEAFF. The CDR3, as DNA: TGTGCCAGCAGCGTAGCTACGGCAGGGACTCTAGGCTGGGGTGAAGCTTTCTTT. Using reference TRBV9 and TRBJ1-1 for the parts outside the CDR3, the full variable domain is DSGVTQTPKHLITATGQRVTLRCSPRSGDLSVYWYQQSLDQGLQFLIQYYNGEERAKGNILERFSAQQFPDLHSELNLSSLELGDSALYFCASSVATAGTLGWGEAFFGQGTRLTVV.

This rearrangement joins TRBV29-1 to TRBJ1-1; weak D call: TRBD1 (6 bases). The CDR3 consists of 15 residues. Looked up from germline, CDR1 is SQVTM and CDR2 is ANQGSEA. Trimming left V 4 bases short and J 0 bases short, with 15 bases between. This CDR3 reads CSVAGVEGMNTEAFF. CDR3 DNA: TGCAGCGTTGCAGGGGTAGAAGGGATGAACACTGAAGCTTTCTTT.

The CDR3 sequence is CASSLVAENTGELFF. Written as DNA, the CDR3 is TGTGCCAGCAGTTTAGTGGCCGAGAACACCGGGGAGCTGTTTTTT. This chain links TRBV27 with TRBJ2-2, with no clear D. CDR1 and CDR2 from the germline V gene are MNHEY and SMNVEV (reference sequence). The CDR3 is 15 residues long. The V and J ends lost 2 bases and 1 base respectively, with 8 bases between them.

The chain employs TRBV15 and TRBJ1-1, with 8 bases identical to TRBD1. This CDR3 contains 16 residues. The germline CDR1 and CDR2 sequences are LNHNV and YYDKDF (reference sequence). The J segment lost 4 bases and the V segment lost 1 base, leaving 8 bases of the junction unmatched. Written as DNA, the CDR3 is TGTGCCACCAGCAGAGTCCCAGGGGGCGCGGGCACTGAAGCTTTCTTT. Its translation: CATSRVPGGAGTEAFF. The whole variable domain, remainder taken from reference TRBV15 and TRBJ1-1, is DAMVIQNPRYQVTQFGKPVTLSCSQTLNHNVMYWYQQKSSQAPKLLFHYYDKDFNNEADTPDNFQSRRPNTSFCFLDIRSPGLGDTAMYLCATSRVPGGAGTEAFFGQGTRLTVV.

The chain couples TRBV9 to TRBJ2-1, with D possibly matching TRBD2 (6 bases). The CDR3 runs 15 residues. The V end was cut by 4 bases, the J end by 5 bases, with 16 bases between. The V gene's germline CDR1 is SGDLS and CDR2 YYNGEE. CDR3 amino acids: CASSKAAGHDNEQFF. CDR3 DNA sequence: TGTGCCAGCAGCAAAGCGGCGGGGCACGACAATGAGCAGTTCTTC.

The rearrangement links TRBV13 to TRBJ2-5, with 10 bases that match TRBD2. Trimming at V came to 2 bases and at J to 2 bases, leaving 5 bases not matched to a gene. The CDR3 loop spans 16 amino acids. The germline V gene encodes CDR1 PRHDT and CDR2 FYEKMQ (reference sequence). The CDR3 here is CASSLWGAGGQETQYF. The CDR3 nucleotides are TGTGCCAGCAGCTTATGGGGAGCGGGGGGGCAAGAGACCCAGTACTTC.

V is TRBV7-9 and J is TRBJ1-1; a possible D gene is TRBD1 (5 bases). This CDR3 has 15 residues. V shed 5 bases and J shed 8 bases, with 21 bases lying between them. Germline assignment: CDR1 SEHNR and CDR2 FQNEAQ (reference sequence). CDR3 amino acids: CASSPPPGLETEAFF. The CDR3 bases are TGTGCCAGCAGCCCACCACCGGGACTGGAGACGGAAGCTTTCTTT.

The rearrangement joins TRBV18 to TRBJ1-2, with a tentative D call TRBD1 (6 bases). Trimming shortened V by 6 bases and J by 3 bases, and 26 bases separated the two germline ends. This CDR3 has 18 amino acids. Germline V lookup: CDR1 KGHSH, CDR2 LQKENI. In DNA form, the CDR3 reads TGTGCCAGCTCGCCATGGGTGAAAGAGGGACACCAAGACTATGGCTACACCTTC. It is translated as CASSPWVKEGHQDYGYTF.

CDR3 sequence (DNA): TGTGCCAGCAGTATAGGGACAGTATACGAGCAGTACGTC. It translates to CASSIGTVYEQYV. The V gene is TRBV28, the J gene TRBJ2-7, with 7 bases aligning to TRBD1. Unmatched junction bases numbered 5, after V lost 5 bases and J lost 4 bases. CDR3 length: 13 amino acids. Germline-derived CDR1 and CDR2 are MDHEN and SYDVKM.

The gene calls are TRBV19 and TRBJ2-3, with TRBD2 matching over 7 bases. The CDR3 contains 15 residues. The V gene end was trimmed by 3 bases and the J gene end by 2 bases; junction bases not matched to a gene: 5. Germline V gene data show CDR1 as LNHDA and CDR2 as SQIVND (reference sequence). CDR3 sequence: CASSIRGGVTDTQYF. In DNA form, the CDR3 reads TGTGCCAGTAGTATTCGCGGGGGAGTCACAGATACGCAGTATTTT.

The J gene is TRBJ1-2, the V gene TRBV7-2; 7 positions agree with TRBD1. Germline lookup yields CDR1 SGHTA and CDR2 FQGNSA. The CDR3 spans 14 residues. V gave up 11 bases and J gave up 1 base; unmatched junction bases: 10. CDR3 nucleotides: TGTGCCGTCCCACCGGGACAGAATAACTATGGCTACACCTTC. Translated: CAVPPGQNNYGYTF.

The genes are TRBV5-1 and TRBJ2-1, with TRBD1 identical over 7 bases. CDR3 length equals 13 residues. Losses at the gene ends were 4 bases for V and 6 bases for J; bases not matched to a gene: 4. CDR1 is SGHRS and CDR2 is YFSETQ in the germline V gene. The CDR3 nucleotides read TGCGCCAGCAGCAGACAGGGTACCAATGAGCAGTTCTTC. It codes for CASSRQGTNEQFF.

The V gene is TRBV29-1, the J gene TRBJ1-2; D is possibly TRBD1 (5 bases). Trimming left V 3 bases short and J 1 base short, with 9 bases between. The CDR3 sequence is 13 residues long. Germline V CDR1 and CDR2: SQVTM, ANQGSEA. As DNA, the CDR3 is TGCAGCGTTGAGGGGGGGGATAACTATGGCTACACCTTC. Its translation: CSVEGGDNYGYTF.

The chain is built from TRBV7-9 and TRBJ1-2, with 7 nucleotides matching TRBD1. The germline gives CDR1 SEHNR, CDR2 FQNEAQ (reference sequence). CDR3 size: 14 residues. V dropped 5 bases and J dropped 4; count of bases not matched to a gene: 7. CDR3 loop: CASSPDRDSYGYTF. Written as DNA, the CDR3 is TGTGCCAGCAGCCCCGACCGGGACAGCTATGGCTACACCTTC.

This rearrangement joins TRBV4-1 to TRBJ2-1; TRBD1 aligns across 7 bases. The length of the CDR3 is 15 residues. V was clipped by 0 bases and J by 8 bases; unmatched bases: 7. The germline CDR1 and CDR2 sequences are MGHRA and YSYEKL. The CDR3 here is CASSQDLQGFDEQFF. Here the CDR3 DNA reads TGCGCCAGCAGCCAAGATTTACAGGGGTTTGATGAGCAGTTCTTC.